This is a list of T cell receptor beta chains from one sample in a study of CD8+ T cells in alopecia areata. Produced via immunoSEQ multiplex PCR; TCRdb's table is partial and in-frame only. Found here are 90,000 to 150,000 clones, 53% of them singletons; the top ten hold roughly 0.5%. The specimen comprised CD4+ T cells sorted from blood, sampled at week 4, from a patient treated with tofacitinib. These receptors were taken from a human donor with alopecia areata. CDR3s include the opening cysteine and the closing phenylalanine or tryptophan. A D gene is named only where the DNA matches it firmly. Size is stated for part of the rows, as once, few or many counts, or as a class when the clone is expanded.

NA,NA,TRBJ1-4,TRBV27,TGTGCCAGCAGGTTCGAGCAAAATGAAAAACTGTTTTTT,CASRFEQNEKLFF
NA,NA,TRBJ1-1,TRBV14,TGTGCCAGCAGCCTCCGGGCGGCAAGTGGAGCTTTCTTT,CASSLRAASGAFF
NA,NA,TRBJ2-2,TRBV7-3,TGTGCCAGCAGCTTACAACCGAACACCGGGGAGCTGTTTTTT,CASSLQPNTGELFF
NA,NA,TRBJ2-1,TRBV30,TGTGCCTGGAGTGAGGACGTCCTCGGTGAGCAGTTCTTC,CAWSEDVLGEQFF
few,NA,TRBJ2-7,TRBV5-6,TGTGCCAGCAGCCACAAGTGGACTGAATCCTACGAGCAGTACTTC,CASSHKWTESYEQYF
once,NA,TRBJ2-7,TRBV7-2,TGTGCCAGCAGCTTAGGTTTCACCTACGAGCAGTACTTC,CASSLGFTYEQYF
NA,NA,TRBJ2-7,TRBV11-2,TGTGCCAGCAGCTTAGCGCTCCAGTACGAGCAGTACTTC,CASSLALQYEQYF
NA,NA,TRBJ2-2,TRBV11-2,TGTGCCAGCAGCTTAGGCCACTTCGGCGGGGAGCTGTTTTTT,CASSLGHFGGELFF
NA,NA,TRBJ1-4,TRBV5-1,TGCGCCAGCAGCTGGAGAGGCAGGGGCGAAAAACTGTTTTTT,CASSWRGRGEKLFF
NA,NA,TRBJ1-1,TRBV30,TGTGCCTGGAGTGTTGGGGGCCCGACCACTGAAGCTTTCTTT,CAWSVGGPTTEAFF
NA,TRBD1,TRBJ2-7,TRBV5-1,TGCGCCAGCAGCTTCGCCGGGACAGGGGGAGGAGAGCAGTACTTC,CASSFAGTGGGEQYF
NA,TRBD1,TRBJ1-5,TRBV2,TGTGCCAGCAGTGTTCAGGGGGGTAATCAGCCCCAGCATTTT,CASSVQGGNQPQHF
NA,NA,TRBJ1-2,TRBV30,TGTGCCTGGAGGGACCATGGGAGCTTGTGGCTGAATAACTATGGCTACACCTTC,CAWRDHGSLWLNNYGYTF
NA,TRBD2,TRBJ2-7,TRBV30,TGTGCCTGGAGTTTGGGACTAGCAAACTACGAGCAGTACTTC,CAWSLGLANYEQYF
NA,NA,TRBJ2-3,TRBV30,TGTGCCTGGAGTAGGGGGTCAGATACGCAGTATTTT,CAWSRGSDTQYF
NA,NA,TRBJ1-4,TRBV29-1,TGCAGCGTCGCTGGGGGGACTAATGAAAAACTGTTTTTT,CSVAGGTNEKLFF
once,NA,TRBJ2-1,TRBV5-1,TGCGCCAGCAGCTTGGGGCTAGCAGAACAACAGTTCTTC,CASSLGLAEQQFF
NA,NA,TRBJ1-5,TRBV6-5,TGTGCCAGCAGTTACTCGATGGTTTCGGGTAATCAGCCCCAGCATTTT,CASSYSMVSGNQPQHF
NA,NA,TRBJ2-2,TRBV7-2,TGTGCCAGCAGCCCCGGGACGAACACCGGGGAGCTGTTTTTT,CASSPGTNTGELFF
NA,NA,TRBJ2-1,TRBV6-5,TGTGCCAGCAGTTACTCCCGGACGGATTACAATGAGCAGTTCTTC,CASSYSRTDYNEQFF
NA,NA,TRBJ1-1,TRBV30,TGTGCCTGGAGTGTATGGGGGCAAACTGAAGCTTTCTTT,CAWSVWGQTEAFF
NA,NA,TRBJ1-6,TRBV7-9,TGTGCCAGCAACTCTTTAGGGGGGAATTCACCCCTCCACTTT,CASNSLGGNSPLHF
few,NA,TRBJ2-7,TRBV30,TGTGCCGGCCTGGACACAGTGCCGTACTTC,CAGLDTVPYF
NA,TRBD2,TRBJ2-5,TRBV7-2,TGTGCCAGCAGCTCCCCAGCGGGGGTTAGAGAGACCCAGTACTTC,CASSSPAGVRETQYF
NA,NA,TRBJ1-1,TRBV29-1,TGCAGCGTCGGGGGACAGAACACTGAAGCTTTCTTT,CSVGGQNTEAFF
NA,NA,TRBJ2-1,TRBV30,TGTGCCTGGACTGGGACTCCCTGGAATGAGCAGTTCTTC,CAWTGTPWNEQFF
few,TRBD2,TRBJ2-1,TRBV6-5,TGTGCCAGCAGCCGGGGACTAGCAATGAATGAGCAGTTCTTC,CASSRGLAMNEQFF
NA,TRBD2,TRBJ2-1,TRBV29-1,TGCAGCGTTGATGGAGCGGGCGGGGGGTCTTACAATGAGCAGTTCTTC,CSVDGAGGGSYNEQFF
few,NA,TRBJ2-1,TRBV5-6,TGTGCCAGCAGCCCAAGGGCCGGGGGCCTCAGCTGGAACAATGAGCAGTTCTTC,CASSPRAGGLSWNNEQFF
NA,NA,TRBJ1-1,TRBV6-5,TGTGCCAGCAGTTACTCGAAGAACAGGAACACTGAAGCTTTCTTT,CASSYSKNRNTEAFF
NA,NA,TRBJ2-7,TRBV29-1,TGCAGCGTTGAAGATCTCGCTTCCTACGAGCAGTACTTC,CSVEDLASYEQYF
once,NA,TRBJ2-3,TRBV7-2,TGTGCCAGCAGCTTAGCTGTATCTAGCACAGATACGCAGTATTTT,CASSLAVSSTDTQYF
NA,NA,TRBJ1-1,TRBV29-1,TGCAGCGTTAACCCGTTCAACACTGAAGCTTTCTTT,CSVNPFNTEAFF
many,NA,TRBJ1-5,TRBV28,TGTGCCAGCAGTTTATTGTTGTCCAATCAGCCCCAGCATTTT,CASSLLLSNQPQHF
few,NA,TRBJ1-1,TRBV5-4,TGTGCCAGCAGCTTGGATAGGAGGGCTGAAGCTTTCTTT,CASSLDRRAEAFF
NA,NA,TRBJ2-7,TRBV9,TGTGCCAGCAGCGTAGAACCGCTTGGGGCTACTACGGGGGAGCAGTACTTC,CASSVEPLGATTGEQYF
NA,TRBD1,TRBJ2-1,TRBV27,TGTGCCAGCAGCCCAGTGGACAGGGGAGTCGACAATGAGCAGTTCTTC,CASSPVDRGVDNEQFF
NA,NA,TRBJ2-1,TRBV5-1,TGCGCCAGCAGCTTGGGACCGGAGGAGGGGCAGTTCTTC,CASSLGPEEGQFF
few,NA,TRBJ2-1,TRBV7-2,TGTGCCAGCAGCCTTGCCTTTGGGGATGAGCAGTTCTTC,CASSLAFGDEQFF
NA,NA,TRBJ2-4,TRBV19,TGTGCCAGTAAGCCGGTTTCGGCCAAAAACATTCAGTACTTC,CASKPVSAKNIQYF